What follows are 17 T cell receptor beta chains derived from one specimen sequenced in a study of regulatory T cells in long-lasting Graves disease. The time point is: persistent/refractory GD, antithyroid drugs over 5 years with positive TRAb. PBMCs provided the RNA from which the TCR library was made. Both iRepertoire HTBI primers and Arm-PCR of CDR3 regions were used to build the TCR beta libraries. MiXCR, run by TCRdb on the multiplex PCR reads, gives a single entry per CDR3 protein. The data contain approximately 690,000 distinct CDR3 sequences, approximately 31% of them singletons. Material: peripheral blood mononuclear cells (PBMCs), obtained when the disease was refractory, from a patient treated with antithyroid drugs. These receptors all come from a female donor with Graves disease.

The genes are TRBV29-1 and TRBJ2-7; 8 nucleotides agree with TRBD1. CDR1 and CDR2 (germline): SQVTM, ANQGSEA. The V and J ends lost 1 base and 6 bases, in that order; junction bases with no gene match: 2. This CDR3 is 12 amino acids long. The CDR3 loop reads CSVEGQGTEQYF. CDR3 nucleotide sequence: TGCAGCGTTGAAGGACAGGGGACCGAGCAGTACTTC.

As to this clonotype: A much larger clone differs from this one at a single base, so this may be a read error. The CDR3 spells CSVLTRTQETQYF. Written as DNA, the CDR3 is TGCAGCGTATTGACAAGGACCCAAGAGACCCAGTACTTC. The J gene is TRBJ2-5, the V gene TRBV29-1; D not certain. From germline, CDR1 is SQVTM and CDR2 ANQGSEA. Between the trimmed V and J ends, which lost 6 bases and 1 base, there was a span of 12 bases. CDR3 length: 13 amino acids.

In its sample, this clonotype was seen a few times. The CDR3 region has the DNA TGTGCCAGCAGCCCAAAAAACATTCAGTACTTC. Translating gives CASSPKNIQYF. J is TRBJ2-4 and V is TRBV6-1; D is unresolved. V shed 6 bases and J shed 4 bases, with 4 bases lying between them. This CDR3 region has 11 residues. Per germline, CDR1 MNHNS and CDR2 SASEGT.

This clonotype appeared a few times. The rearrangement uses TRBV11-2 and TRBJ2-2; D call uncertain. CDR3 size: 15 residues. Germline V gives CDR1 SGHAT, CDR2 FQNNGV. Trimming left V 3 bases short and J 6 bases short, with 14 bases between. CDR3 protein: CASSFVAGKAGELFF. CDR3 nucleotides: TGTGCCAGCAGCTTCGTGGCTGGGAAGGCCGGGGAGCTGTTTTTT.

This clonotype has just a few counts. V gene TRBV12-3 or TRBV12-4 combines with J gene TRBJ2-5; TRBD2 agrees at 12 bases. The trim removed 5 bases at V and 5 bases at J, leaving 6 bases unmatched. The CDR3 has 15 residues. As DNA, the CDR3 is TGTGCCAGCAGTAGACTAGCGGGAGAATTCGAGACCCAGTACTTC. It is translated as CASSRLAGEFETQYF.

The rearrangement uses TRBV7-2 and TRBJ2-7; weak D call: TRBD2 (5 bases). This CDR3 comprises 13 residues. Germline-derived CDR1 and CDR2 are SGHTA and FQGNSA. V was pared by 3 bases and J by 9 bases, with 15 bases between. This CDR3 reads CASSFLVNSGQYF. CDR3 sequence (DNA): TGTGCCAGCAGCTTCCTCGTAAACAGCGGGCAGTACTTC.

The genes are TRBV15 and TRBJ1-2, with D hard to call. The CDR3 sequence is 17 residues long. The germline V gene has CDR1 LNHNV and CDR2 YYDKDF (reference sequence). V was clipped by 1 base and J by 0 bases, with 15 bases between them. CDR3 nucleotide sequence: TGTGCCACCAGCAGAGGGGCTCGGGTGGCAGCTAACTATGGCTACACCTTC. Translated, it gives CATSRGARVAANYGYTF.

This clonotype was counted between two and nine times. In nucleotides, the CDR3 is TGTGCCAGCTCACCAGGGGCAGATCAGCCCCAGCATTTT. Translation gives CASSPGADQPQHF. J is TRBJ1-5 and V is TRBV18, with TRBD1 as a possible D gene (5 bases). CDR3 size: 13 residues. Per germline, CDR1 KGHSH and CDR2 LQKENI. Trimming cost V 2 bases and J 5 bases, with 7 bases left between them.

The V gene is TRBV7-6, the J gene TRBJ2-7, with D perhaps matching TRBD1 or TRBD2 (7 bases each). Germline CDR1 and CDR2: SGHVS and FNYEAQ. V lost 8 bases and J 5 bases, leaving 19 bases between the germline ends. The CDR3 loop spans 14 amino acids. This chain's CDR3 is CASVEWEGAHEQYF. CDR3 DNA sequence: TGTGCCAGCGTTGAGTGGGAGGGGGCTCACGAGCAGTACTTC. The whole variable domain, filled in from reference TRBV7-6 and TRBJ2-7, reads GAGVSQSPRYKVTKRGQDVALRCDPISGHVSLYWYRQALGQGPEFLTYFNYEAQQDKSGLPNDRFSAERPEGSISTLTIQRTEQRDSAMYRCASVEWEGAHEQYFGPGTRLTVT.

This clonotype was picked up a small number of times. The chain links TRBV12-3 or TRBV12-4 to TRBJ1-1; the match to TRBD1 covers 7 bases. CDR3 size: 14 residues. The ends lost 5 bases at V and 7 bases at J; junction bases unmatched: 10. CDR3 coding DNA: TGTGCCAGCAGTGCCTTGACAGGGTCGGGTGAAGCTTTCTTT. Amino acids: CASSALTGSGEAFF.

The CDR3 coding sequence is TGTGCCAGCAGCCAAGCCGGGACAGGGAATCAGCCCCAGCATTTT. Its protein product is CASSQAGTGNQPQHF. The V call is TRBV3-1, the J call TRBJ1-5; TRBD1 agrees at 9 bases. Germline V CDR1 and CDR2: LGHDT, YNNKEL (reference sequence). After removal of 1 base from V and 4 bases from J, the junction contained 2 bases not matched to a gene. The CDR3 consists of 15 residues.

This clonotype was seen ten or more times. The V and J genes are TRBV28 and TRBJ1-4; 9 bases align to TRBD1. This CDR3 has 15 residues. J gave up 8 bases and V 6 bases, and 10 bases lay outside the gene matches. The germline V gene has CDR1 MDHEN and CDR2 SYDVKM. The CDR3 here is CASSSPGQGGEKLFF. The CDR3 nucleotides are TGTGCCAGCAGCTCCCCGGGACAGGGAGGGGAAAAACTGTTTTTT.

In DNA form, the CDR3 reads TGCAGTGCTAGACCCGGGACCTCTGGGCCCTACGAGCAGTACTTC. Translating it yields CSARPGTSGPYEQYF. The chain uses TRBV20-1 and TRBJ2-7; D could derive from TRBD1 or TRBD2 (5 bases each). Trimming removed 2 bases from V and 2 bases from J, with 16 bases in between. The germline V gene has CDR1 DFQATT and CDR2 SNEGSKA (reference sequence). The CDR3 covers 15 residues.

The chain uses TRBV19 and TRBJ1-1, with D uncertain. V lost 0 bases and J lost 6, with 14 bases in between. CDR3 size: 15 residues. Looked up from germline, CDR1 is LNHDA and CDR2 is SQIVND (reference sequence). CDR3 sequence: CASSIEEEGLSEAFF. The CDR3 nucleotides read TGTGCCAGTAGTATAGAGGAAGAGGGTTTGTCTGAAGCTTTCTTT. Based on the CDR3 plus reference TRBV19 and TRBJ1-1, the full variable domain is DGGITQSPKYLFRKEGQNVTLSCEQNLNHDAMYWYRQDPGQGLRLIYYSQIVNDFQKGDIAEGYSVSREKKESFPLTVTSAQKNPTAFYLCASSIEEEGLSEAFFGQGTRLTVV.

A few counts support this clonotype. The chain employs TRBV30 and TRBJ1-1; tentative D call: TRBD1 (5 bases). This CDR3 is 13 amino acids long. Deletions cut 3 bases from V and 5 bases from J, with 13 bases between. Per germline, CDR1 GTSNPN and CDR2 SVGIG (reference sequence). This chain's CDR3 is CAWRGLPGTEAFF. The DNA of the CDR3 is TGTGCCTGGAGGGGACTACCGGGGACTGAAGCTTTCTTT.

This chain uses TRBV28 with TRBJ1-5; tentative D call: TRBD1 (5 bases). Per the germline V gene, CDR1 is MDHEN and CDR2 is SYDVKM. Trimming cost V 8 bases and J 7 bases, with 18 bases left between them. This CDR3 is 14 amino acids long. As DNA, the CDR3 is TGTGCCAGCCAAGGGACTAGTTCTACCCAGCCCCAGCATTTT. It yields the protein CASQGTSSTQPQHF. Variable domain in full (rest from reference TRBV28 and TRBJ1-5): DVKVTQSSRYLVKRTGEKVFLECVQDMDHENMFWYRQDPGLGLRLIYFSYDVKMKEKGDIPEGYSVSREKKERFSLILESASTNQTSMYLCASQGTSSTQPQHFGDGTRLSIL.

Ten or more counts support this clonotype. The chain uses TRBV12-3 or TRBV12-4 and TRBJ2-5, with TRBD2 identical over 9 bases. Trimming cost V 1 base and J 5 bases; bases outside gene matches: 8. CDR3 length equals 16 residues. In nucleotides, the CDR3 is TGTGCCAGCAGTTTAGGTTCAGCGGGAGGAGCGGAGACCCAGTACTTC. It encodes CASSLGSAGGAETQYF.